Following are 17 T cell receptor beta chains from one sample sequenced in a study of early T cells in non-severe SARS-CoV-2 infection. Each CDR3 protein is one row after TCRdb ran MiXCR on the 5' RACE reads. The sample contains about 100,000 distinct CDR3 sequences, approximately 13% of which appear only once. Sequencing was carried out using whole blood. Source of these receptors: an adult who was a healthcare worker with PCR-confirmed SARS-CoV-2 infection or an uninfected control (not recorded which).

This clonotype showed up just a few times. The rearrangement joins TRBV29-1 to TRBJ2-7; unclear D gene. The CDR3 has 14 residues. With 4 bases removed from V and 1 base from J, the gap between germline ends came to 14 bases. Germline V CDR1 and CDR2: SQVTM, ANQGSEA. This CDR3 reads CSVVAPKGSYEQYF. CDR3 nucleotide sequence: TGCAGCGTTGTCGCCCCAAAAGGGTCCTACGAGCAGTACTTC.

The rearrangement joins TRBV27 to TRBJ2-2; D is uncertain. The V end lost 2 bases, the J end lost 5 bases, and 6 bases lay between the germline ends. CDR1 and CDR2 (germline): MNHEY, SMNVEV (reference sequence). The CDR3 has 13 amino acids. CDR3 in DNA: TGTGCCAGCAGTTTAGGGATTACCGGGGAGCTGTTTTTT. Amino acid sequence: CASSLGITGELFF.

This clonotype was picked up many times. This chain connects TRBV20-1 to TRBJ2-7, with TRBD2 as a possible D gene (7 bases). The germline CDR1 and CDR2 sequences are DFQATT and SNEGSKA (reference sequence). This CDR3 spans 14 amino acids. The ends were cut back, 0 bases at V and 6 bases at J, with 15 bases in the middle. The CDR3 DNA sequence: TGCAGTGCTAGAGATGGGAGGGGGGGCATCGAGCAGTACTTC. This sequence encodes CSARDGRGGIEQYF.

This clonotype showed up many times. The chain recombines TRBV28 with TRBJ2-5; the D gene is possibly TRBD1 (6 bases). The V and J ends lost 3 bases and 1 base respectively, with 18 bases between them. This CDR3 comprises 17 residues. Germline-derived CDR1 and CDR2 are MDHEN and SYDVKM. The CDR3 is CASSLNPGHTTQETQYF. Here the CDR3 DNA reads TGTGCCAGCAGTTTGAATCCGGGACATACCACCCAAGAGACCCAGTACTTC.

The sample holds a few counts of this clonotype. The chain recombines TRBV6-2 or TRBV6-3 with TRBJ1-2; 8 positions match TRBD1. This CDR3 comprises 14 residues. The germline CDR1 and CDR2 sequences are MNHEY and SVGEGT. V lost 2 bases and J lost 3; bases outside the gene matches: 2. The CDR3 bases are TGTGCCAGCAGTTACGCGGACAGGGACTATGGCTACACCTTC. Its protein is CASSYADRDYGYTF.

The chain employs TRBV6-6 and TRBJ2-3; D may be TRBD2 (7 bases). Germline V gives CDR1 MNHNY, CDR2 SVGAGI (reference sequence). The CDR3 length is 18 residues. Trimming shortened V by 6 bases and J by 2 bases, and 24 bases separated the two germline ends. Here the CDR3 reads CASSSERGQPLNTDTQYF. The CDR3 DNA reads TGTGCCAGCAGCTCCGAGCGGGGACAACCTCTCAACACAGATACGCAGTATTTT.

The J gene is TRBJ2-5, the V gene TRBV28; weak D call: TRBD1 (6 bases). There are 15 residues in the CDR3. Trimming pared 2 bases from V and 5 bases from J, leaving 15 bases between. CDR1 and CDR2 from the germline V gene are MDHEN and SYDVKM. The CDR3: CASSLGGGAIETQYF. In DNA, the CDR3 is TGTGCCAGCAGTTTAGGTGGGGGCGCCATCGAGACCCAGTACTTC.

The rearrangement links TRBV29-1 to TRBJ2-2; D is possibly TRBD2 (5 bases). The length of the CDR3 is 14 residues. V lost 5 bases and J 4 bases, leaving 14 bases between the germline ends. Germline V gene lookup returns CDR1 SQVTM and CDR2 ANQGSEA. The CDR3 DNA sequence: TGCAGCGTTTTTACGGGGTCCTCCACCGGGGAGCTGTTTTTT. It specifies CSVFTGSSTGELFF.

This clonotype showed up many times. This rearrangement joins TRBV7-2 to TRBJ1-3; unclear D gene. The CDR3 sequence is 13 residues long. Germline CDR1 SGHTA, CDR2 FQGNSA. V was cut by 3 bases and J by 6 bases, with 9 bases left in between. CDR3 in amino acids: CASSFGPENTIYF. For the CDR3, the DNA is TGTGCCAGCAGCTTTGGACCGGAAAACACCATATATTTT. Combining the CDR3 with reference TRBV7-2 and TRBJ1-3 gives the whole variable domain GAGVSQSPSNKVTEKGKDVELRCDPISGHTALYWYRQSLGQGLEFLIYFQGNSAPDKSGLPSDRFSAERTGGSVSTLTIQRTQQEDSAVYLCASSFGPENTIYFGEGSWLTVV.

This clonotype was detected ten times or more. The chain joins TRBV24-1 to TRBJ1-5; D ambiguous. Trimming pared 5 bases from V and 2 bases from J, leaving 6 bases between. From germline, CDR1 is KGHDR and CDR2 SFDVKD. The CDR3 has 13 residues. This CDR3 reads CATSASGNQPQHF. The DNA for the CDR3 is TGTGCCACCAGTGCCTCGGGCAATCAGCCCCAGCATTTT.

This clonotype was detected only a few times. The junction departs from germline at one end; a sequencing error may be responsible. CDR3 protein: CASGLLGTSNSPLHF. DNA for the CDR3: TGTGCCAGCGGTTTATTGGGGACATCTAATTCACCCCTCCACTTT. This chain joins TRBV28 and TRBJ1-6; a weak D match, TRBD1 (6 bases). Germline V CDR1 and CDR2: MDHEN, SYDVKM. This CDR3 comprises 15 residues.

The table lists this clonotype with many counts. The chain has TRBV11-2 and TRBJ2-7; TRBD1 might be the D (5 bases). Germline CDR1 SGHAT, CDR2 FQNNGV. This CDR3 has 14 amino acids. Trimming stripped 1 base from V and 5 bases from J, with 12 bases between. CDR3 protein: CASSLGDSHNEQYF. CDR3 nucleotide sequence: TGTGCCAGCAGCTTAGGAGACAGTCACAACGAGCAGTACTTC. Complete variable domain (other parts from reference TRBV11-2 and TRBJ2-7): EAGVAQSPRYKIIEKRQSVAFWCNPISGHATLYWYQQILGQGPKLLIQFQNNGVVDDSQLPKDRFSAERLKGVDSTLKIQPAKLEDSAVYLCASSLGDSHNEQYFGPGTRLTVT.

This clonotype showed up just a few times. V usage is TRBV2 and J usage is TRBJ2-6; TRBD1 matches 8 bases. Trimming removed 6 bases from V and 4 bases from J; junction bases left unmatched: 14. The CDR3 totals 18 residues. Germline assignment: CDR1 SNHLY and CDR2 FYNNEI. CDR3 nucleotide sequence: TGTGCCAGCAGCAAATTTGGACAGGGAGGATCGGGGGCCAACGTCCTGACTTTC. Protein: CASSKFGQGGSGANVLTF.

This clonotype was found a few times. The chain has TRBV29-1 and TRBJ1-1; no reliable D call. CDR1 and CDR2 from the germline V gene are SQVTM and ANQGSEA. Trimming took off 6 bases at V and 2 bases at J, with 4 bases between the two ends. This CDR3 is built from 10 residues. The chain's CDR3 is CSVGNTEAFF. CDR3 DNA: TGCAGCGTAGGTAACACTGAAGCTTTCTTT. Full variable domain (missing parts from reference TRBV29-1 and TRBJ1-1): SAVISQKPSRDICQRGTSLTIQCQVDSQVTMMFWYRQQPGQSLTLIATANQGSEATYESGFVIDKFPISRPNLTFSTLTVSNMSPEDSSIYLCSVGNTEAFFGQGTRLTVV.

This clonotype appeared many times. This chain connects TRBV12-3 or TRBV12-4 to TRBJ2-7; 7 bases are a match to TRBD2. Trimming took 6 bases from V and 0 from J; bases not matched to a gene: 2. The CDR3 totals 13 residues. The DNA for the CDR3 is TGTGCCAGCAGGCGGGGGAGCTCCTACGAGCAGTACTTC. Translated, it gives CASRRGSSYEQYF.

This clonotype was picked up many times. The rearrangement links TRBV2 to TRBJ2-7; the D gene is possibly TRBD1 (6 bases). The CDR3 has 12 amino acids. Trimming shortened V by 6 bases and J by 4 bases, and 10 bases separated the two germline ends. Per germline, CDR1 SNHLY and CDR2 FYNNEI. CDR3 region: CASSIRGYEQYF. In DNA form, the CDR3 reads TGTGCCAGCAGCATAAGGGGGTACGAGCAGTACTTC.

The CDR3 DNA sequence: TGTGCCAGCAGTCTAAACAGCCATATGAACGAGCAGTACTTC. Protein: CASSLNSHMNEQYF. The chain carries TRBV6-2 or TRBV6-3 and TRBJ2-7; D unclear. The CDR3 totals 14 residues. V shed 5 bases and J shed 5 bases, with 16 bases lying between them. Looked up from germline, CDR1 is MNHEY and CDR2 is SVGEGT.